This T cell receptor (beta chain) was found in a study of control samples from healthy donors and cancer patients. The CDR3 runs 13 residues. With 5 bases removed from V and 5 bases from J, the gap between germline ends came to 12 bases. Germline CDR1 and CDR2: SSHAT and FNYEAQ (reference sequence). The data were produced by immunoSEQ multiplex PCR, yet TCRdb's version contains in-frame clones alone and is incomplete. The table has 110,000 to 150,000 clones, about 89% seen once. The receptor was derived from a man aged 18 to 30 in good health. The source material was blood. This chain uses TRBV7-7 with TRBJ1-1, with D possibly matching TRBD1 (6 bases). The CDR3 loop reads CASSRGPNTEAFF. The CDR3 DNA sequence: TGTGCCAGCAGCCGGGGGCCGAATACTGAAGCTTTCTTT.